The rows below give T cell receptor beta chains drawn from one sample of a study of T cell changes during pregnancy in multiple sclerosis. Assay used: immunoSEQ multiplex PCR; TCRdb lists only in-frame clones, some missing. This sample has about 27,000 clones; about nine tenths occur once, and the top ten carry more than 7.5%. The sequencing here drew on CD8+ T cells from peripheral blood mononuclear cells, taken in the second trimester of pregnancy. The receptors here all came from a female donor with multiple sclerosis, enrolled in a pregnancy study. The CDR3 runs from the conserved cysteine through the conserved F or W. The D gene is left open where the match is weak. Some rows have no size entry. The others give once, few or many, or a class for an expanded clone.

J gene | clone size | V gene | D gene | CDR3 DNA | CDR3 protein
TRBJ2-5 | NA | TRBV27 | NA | TGTGCCAGCAGCCCCCAGAGGGCGGGTTGGGGGACCCAGTACTTC | CASSPQRAGWGTQYF
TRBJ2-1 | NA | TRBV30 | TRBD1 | TGTGCCTGGAGTGTACTCGGTTGGGCAGGGGGTCGGTCCCGCTCCTACAATGAGCAGTTCTTC | CAWSVLGWAGGRSRSYNEQFF
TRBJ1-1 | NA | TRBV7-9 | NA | TGTGCCAGCAGCCGGGGGAGGGGGGGAACGGCTTTGAACACTGAAGCTTTCTTT | CASSRGRGGTALNTEAFF
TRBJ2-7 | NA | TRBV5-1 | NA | TGCGCCAGCCGCTCCGCAGGCTCCTACGAGCAGTACTTC | CASRSAGSYEQYF
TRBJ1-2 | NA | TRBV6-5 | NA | TGTGCCAGCAGTTACTCTTGGCAGGGTAGTATCGATGGCTACACCTTC | CASSYSWQGSIDGYTF
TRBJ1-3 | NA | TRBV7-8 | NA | TGTGCCAGCAGCCTCCGGGACACCCTAGGAAACACCATATATTTT | CASSLRDTLGNTIYF
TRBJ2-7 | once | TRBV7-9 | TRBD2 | TGTGCCAGCAACGGGGGGGGGCCCGAGCAGTACTTC | CASNGGGPEQYF
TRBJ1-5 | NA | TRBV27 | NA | TGTGCCAGCGGCCAGCGAGTCAATCAGCCCCAGCATTTT | CASGQRVNQPQHF
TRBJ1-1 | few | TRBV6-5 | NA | TGTGCCAGCAGTAGGGGCGAGGCCGCTGAAGCTTTCTTT | CASSRGEAAEAFF
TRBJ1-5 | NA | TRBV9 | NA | TGTGCCAGCAGCGTAGAAGGGGCTCGCAATCAGCCCCAGCATTTT | CASSVEGARNQPQHF
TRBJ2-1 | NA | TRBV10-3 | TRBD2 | TGTGCCACCAAGGCCGGGACTAGCGACTGGGATGAGCAGTTCTTC | CATKAGTSDWDEQFF
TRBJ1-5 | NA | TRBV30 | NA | TGTGCCTGGAGTGTATGGGGAGGCAATCAGCCCCAGCATTTT | CAWSVWGGNQPQHF
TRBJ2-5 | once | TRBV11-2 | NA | TGTGCCAGCAGCCCCAACGGGTTGTCGGAGACCCAGTACTTC | CASSPNGLSETQYF
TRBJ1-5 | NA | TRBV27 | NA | TGTGCCAGCAGTTTAGGGGGGTATAGCAATCAGCCCCAGCATTTT | CASSLGGYSNQPQHF
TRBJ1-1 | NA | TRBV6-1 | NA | TGTGCCAGCCTAGAACGGGAGAACACTGAAGCTTTCTTT | CASLERENTEAFF
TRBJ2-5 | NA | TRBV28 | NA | TGTGCCAGCAGTCCGGCGGGGGAGACCCAGTACTTC | CASSPAGETQYF
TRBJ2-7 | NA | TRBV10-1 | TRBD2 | TGCGCCAGCAGTGAGGCTAGCGGGGGGCTCAACGAGCAGTACTTC | CASSEASGGLNEQYF
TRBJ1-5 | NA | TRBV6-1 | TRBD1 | TGTGCCAGCAGTGAGGGACAGGGAGGTTGGCCCCAGCATTTT | CASSEGQGGWPQHF
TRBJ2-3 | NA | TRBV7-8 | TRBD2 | TGTGCCAGCAGCTTACTAGGACTAGGAATAGCAGATACGCAGTATTTT | CASSLLGLGIADTQYF
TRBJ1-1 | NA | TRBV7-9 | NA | TGTGCCAGCAGCCCACAGGGTTCGGGGAACACTGAAGCTTTCTTT | CASSPQGSGNTEAFF
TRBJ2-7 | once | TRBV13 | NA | TGTGCCACCAGGAGGGGGACCTACGAGCAGTACTTC | CATRRGTYEQYF
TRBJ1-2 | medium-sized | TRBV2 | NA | TGTGCCAGCAGTGAAGCGCTTCGGGGGACTGGTGGCTACACCTTC | CASSEALRGTGGYTF
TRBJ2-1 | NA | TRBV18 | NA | TGTGCCAGCTCACCCATGCCAAGCGGTCTCAATGAGCAGTTCTTC | CASSPMPSGLNEQFF
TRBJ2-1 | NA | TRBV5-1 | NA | TGCGCCAGCAGCCCGACAGGGTTTGCGGGAGAGCAGTTCTTC | CASSPTGFAGEQFF
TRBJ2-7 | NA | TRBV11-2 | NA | TGTGCCAGCAGCTCGTACAGGGACGAGCAGTACTTC | CASSSYRDEQYF
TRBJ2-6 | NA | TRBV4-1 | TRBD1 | TGCGCCAGCAATGCAGGGGGCTATGGGGCCAACGTCCTGACTTTC | CASNAGGYGANVLTF
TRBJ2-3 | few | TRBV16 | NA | TGTGCCAGCAGCCAAGGACTAGGGGGCAGGGGGCCAAGAGATACGCAGTATTTT | CASSQGLGGRGPRDTQYF
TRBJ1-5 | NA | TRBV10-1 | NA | TGCGCCAGCAGTGAGGGGTTAGCGGGCAATCAGCCCCAGCATTTT | CASSEGLAGNQPQHF
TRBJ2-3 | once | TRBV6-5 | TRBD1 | TGTGCCAGCAGCTCAGGGGGTACGCAGTATTTT | CASSSGGTQYF
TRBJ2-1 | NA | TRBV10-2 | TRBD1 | TGCGCCAGCAGTGAGTCGGCCGGGACAGTCCAGTTCTTC | CASSESAGTVQFF
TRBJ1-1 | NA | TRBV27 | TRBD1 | TGTGCCAGCAGTTTAGGGACAGGGGAGTATACTGAAGCTTTCTTT | CASSLGTGEYTEAFF
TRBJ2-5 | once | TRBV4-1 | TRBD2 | TGCGCCAGCAGCCAAGATCGCCTACTAGCGGGGGGCCACCAAGAGACCCAGTACTTC | CASSQDRLLAGGHQETQYF
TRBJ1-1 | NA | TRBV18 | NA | TGTGCCAGCTCACCAAGGGGCGGCCTCACTGAAGCTTTCTTT | CASSPRGGLTEAFF
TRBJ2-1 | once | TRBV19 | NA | TGTGCCAGTAGTATAGATGCAGGGGACTACAATGAGCAGTTCTTC | CASSIDAGDYNEQFF
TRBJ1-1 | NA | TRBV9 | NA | TGTGCCAGCAGCGAGGCCCCCGGGTACACTGAAGCTTTCTTT | CASSEAPGYTEAFF
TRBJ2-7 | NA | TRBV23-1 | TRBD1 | TGCGCCAGCAGTCACTCGGGACAGGGGCTCATTTTCGAGCAGTACTTC | CASSHSGQGLIFEQYF
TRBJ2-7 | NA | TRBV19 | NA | TGTGCCACCTCCCCTCGGGACTCCATACCCCACGAGCAGTACTTC | CATSPRDSIPHEQYF
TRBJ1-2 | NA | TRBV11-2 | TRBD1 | TGTGCCAGCAGCTTAGATCTGGCGGCAGGGGGCAACTATGGCTACACCTTC | CASSLDLAAGGNYGYTF
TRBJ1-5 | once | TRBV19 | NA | TGTGCCAGTAGTCGGTGGAATCAGCCCCAGCATTTT | CASSRWNQPQHF
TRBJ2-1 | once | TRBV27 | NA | TGTGCCAGCAGTTTACAGCCTGCACAGGAGCAGTTCTTC | CASSLQPAQEQFF
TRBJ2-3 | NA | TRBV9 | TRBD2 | TGTGCCAGCAGCGTATCCTCGCGGGGGTATTCAGATACGCAGTATTTT | CASSVSSRGYSDTQYF
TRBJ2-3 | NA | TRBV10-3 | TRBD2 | TGTGCCATCAGTGAGGTTCTAGCGGGGGGCACAGATACGCAGTATTTT | CAISEVLAGGTDTQYF
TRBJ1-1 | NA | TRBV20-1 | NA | TGCAGCCTTCGGACAAACACTGAAGCTTTCTTT | CSLRTNTEAFF
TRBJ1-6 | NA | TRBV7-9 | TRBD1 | TGTGCCAGCAGCTTAGGCCCAACAGGGGACCCCCATTCACCCCTCCACTTT | CASSLGPTGDPHSPLHF
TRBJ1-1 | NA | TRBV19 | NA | TGTGCCAGTAGTATTAGGAACGGGAATGAAGCTTTCTTT | CASSIRNGNEAFF
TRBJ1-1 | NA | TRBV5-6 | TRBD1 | TGTGCCAGCAGCTCTGACAGGGACGCTTTCTTT | CASSSDRDAFF
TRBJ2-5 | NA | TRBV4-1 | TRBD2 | TGCGCCAGCAGCCAAGATCCGGGGGGACTGCTGGGGCAGACCCAGTACTTC | CASSQDPGGLLGQTQYF
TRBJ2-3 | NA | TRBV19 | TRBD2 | TGTGCCAGTAGTCTAGGCCGGGAGGCAGATACGCAGTATTTT | CASSLGREADTQYF
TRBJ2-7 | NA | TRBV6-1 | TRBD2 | TGTGCCAGCAGTGAAGACAGCGGGGGGGCCTACGAGCAGTACTTC | CASSEDSGGAYEQYF
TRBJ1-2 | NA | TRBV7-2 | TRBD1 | TGTGCCAGCAGCTCACCGATAGGTTGGACAGGGGAAGATGGCTACACCTTC | CASSSPIGWTGEDGYTF
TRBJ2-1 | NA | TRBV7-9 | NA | TGTGCCAGCAGCTTGACTGTGGATGAGCAGTTCTTC | CASSLTVDEQFF
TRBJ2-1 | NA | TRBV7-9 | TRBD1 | TGTGCCAGCAGCCCCATGGACAGGGAGTACAATGAGCAGTTCTTC | CASSPMDREYNEQFF
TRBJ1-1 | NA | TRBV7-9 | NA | TGTGCCAGCAGCTCTCCTCTGAACACTGAAGCTTTCTTT | CASSSPLNTEAFF
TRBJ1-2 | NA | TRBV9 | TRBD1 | TGTGCCAGCAACCCCAGGGGGCTCCCTAACTATGGCTACACCTTC | CASNPRGLPNYGYTF
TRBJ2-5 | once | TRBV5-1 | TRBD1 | TGCGCCAGCAGTACCCCAGGGGGCTCAGGGGAGACCCAGTACTTC | CASSTPGGSGETQYF